The source of this T cell receptor (beta chain) is a study of human T cells and chemical hapten exposure. Comment on this clonotype: Antigen unknown.

The sample's time point: patch test 1, 2 weeks after DPC sensitization. As for treatment: therapeutic diphenylcyclopropenone sensitization with weekly scalp DPC. Each patch-test visit's blood sample preceded patch application. Regarding the study as a whole: Relative to control repertoires, expanded TCRs gave rise to significantly more large CDR3 similarity clusters.

The study used a library that attached unique molecular identifiers to individual cDNA molecules. TCRdb re-called the RACE reads with MiXCR, one entry per CDR3 protein. The data show around 380,000 distinct CDR3 sequences, nearly 5% seen once. The CDR3 has 13 amino acids. Trimming stripped 5 bases from V and 6 bases from J, with 14 bases between. CDR1 is SEHNR and CDR2 is FQNEAQ in the germline V gene (reference sequence). The receptor's source is a woman aged 45 to 65 with alopecia areata. Some clones in this sample may be carry-over from other donors' samples. This chain uses TRBV7-9 with TRBJ2-7; D tentatively fits TRBD1 or TRBD2 (5 bases each). The sequencing here drew on whole blood, taken in connection with sensitization to the hapten diphenylcyclopropenone (DPC). CDR3 in amino acids: CASSQTMGREQYF. The CDR3 coding sequence is TGTGCCAGCAGCCAGACCATGGGACGCGAGCAGTACTTC.